The rows below give T cell receptor beta chains drawn from one sample of a study of Graves' ophthalmopathy and Graves' hyperthyroidism. Each CDR3 protein is one row after TCRdb ran MiXCR on the multiplex PCR reads. This table holds about 220,000 distinct CDR3 sequences, about 22% found once. Sequences were obtained from peripheral blood. These receptors were obtained from a woman aged 45-65 years with Graves' ophthalmopathy. Each CDR3 is given with its conserved first and last residue. The order of the fields is D gene, CDR3 length, J gene, V gene, clone size, CDR3 DNA, CDR3 protein. A D gene is named only where the DNA matches it firmly. Size values are once, few and many counts, or a class for expanded clones, and some rows have none.

>TRBD1|14|TRBJ2-7|TRBV20-1|many
TGCAGTGCTCTGGACAGGACCAAGCTGTACGAGCAGTACTTC
CSALDRTKLYEQYF
>TRBD1|16|TRBJ1-2|TRBV28|-
TGTGCCAGCAGTTCCTGGGGGGTGACAGGGACCCATGGCTACACCTTC
CASSSWGVTGTHGYTF
>TRBD2|19|TRBJ2-7|TRBV6-2/TRBV6-3|-
TGTGCCAGCAGTAGCGATCGACTAGCGGGGGGCAAGAGCTCCTACGAGCAGTACTTC
CASSSDRLAGGKSSYEQYF
>-|13|TRBJ1-2|TRBV2|many
TGTGCCAGCAGCGACGGACCGAGCTATGGCTACACCTTC
CASSDGPSYGYTF
>TRBD2|18|TRBJ2-1|TRBV4-1|-
TGCGCCAGCAGCCAAGATGAGGGAGGGTTTGGTGATGGCAATGAGCAGTTCTTC
CASSQDEGGFGDGNEQFF
>-|17|TRBJ1-5|TRBV6-5|many
TGTGCCAGCAGTTACTCGGCCCAGGGAAGTAACAATCAGCCCCAGCATTTT
CASSYSAQGSNNQPQHF
>TRBD1|12|TRBJ2-5|TRBV12-3/TRBV12-4|many
TGTGCCAGCAGCAACAGGGGGGAGACCCAGTACTTC
CASSNRGETQYF
>TRBD1|12|TRBJ1-1|TRBV3-1|many
TGTGCCAGCAGCCAACGGGACAGCCGAGCTTTCTTT
CASSQRDSRAFF
>-|14|TRBJ1-2|TRBV12-3/TRBV12-4|many
TGTGCCAGCAGCCGAACCAGGGATGGCTATGGCTACACCTTC
CASSRTRDGYGYTF
>-|15|TRBJ1-2|TRBV11-2|many
TGTGCCAGCAGCCCCCACAGGTCAGCTAACTATGGCTACACCTTC
CASSPHRSANYGYTF
>-|15|TRBJ2-2|TRBV9|-
TGTGCCAGCAGCGATCCAACAAGGAACACCGGGGAGCTGTTTTTT
CASSDPTRNTGELFF
>TRBD2|15|TRBJ2-7|TRBV7-9|many
TGTGCCAGCAGGGTTGCCGGGACTAGAGGTGCCGAGCAGTACTTC
CASRVAGTRGAEQYF
>TRBD2|20|TRBJ2-2|TRBV12-5|many
TGTGCTAGTGGTTTGGAAACCGGGACTAGCGGGAAGACGAACACCGGGGAGCTGTTTTTT
CASGLETGTSGKTNTGELFF
>-|15|TRBJ1-5|TRBV12-3/TRBV12-4|many
TGTGCCAGCAGTTTAGCGGGGGGCAGAAATCAGCCCCAGCATTTT
CASSLAGGRNQPQHF
>-|13|TRBJ2-7|TRBV15|many
TGTGCCACCAGCACTTCCACTAGATACGAGCAGTACTTC
CATSTSTRYEQYF
>-|13|TRBJ1-1|TRBV25-1|many
TGTGCCAGCAGTGTAGGGGCAAGGACTGAAGCTTTCTTT
CASSVGARTEAFF
>-|14|TRBJ1-1|TRBV9|many
TGTGCCAGCAGCCCCTTGTGCAGAGTCATTGAAGCTTTCTTT
CASSPLCRVIEAFF
>-|12|TRBJ1-1|TRBV2|many
TGTGCCAGCAGCACACATTCCACAGGGGCTTTCTTT
CASSTHSTGAFF
>-|19|TRBJ2-6|TRBV6-1|once
TGTGCCAGCAGTGAAGCGCCCGTATTAAGGCTTTCTGGGGCCAACGTCCTGACTTTC
CASSEAPVLRLSGANVLTF
>TRBD1|14|TRBJ1-4|TRBV2|many
TGTGCCAGCAGGAGACAGGGGGGCGATGAAAAACTGTTTTTT
CASRRQGGDEKLFF
>-|14|TRBJ1-2|TRBV10-3|many
TGTGCCATCAGTGAGTCGCTAGGGCCCTATGGCTACACCTTC
CAISESLGPYGYTF